The 16 T cell receptor beta chains given below trace back to one sample, sequenced in a study of neoadjuvant anti-PD-1 for oral cavity cancer. Repertoires were generated with immunoSEQ multiplex PCR, while TCRdb's copy carries only in-frame clones and drops some. This repertoire shows about 72,000 clones, around four fifths found once; its top ten account for 3% to 3.5%. Sequenced material: PBMCs, taken before nivolumab (anti-PD-1) treatment. Receptors were obtained from a person aged 35-79 years with oral cavity squamous cell carcinoma.

This chain links TRBV5-1 with TRBJ2-6, with 9 bases aligning to TRBD1. V shed 1 base, J shed 0 bases, and the junction held 2 bases outside the gene matches. Germline V lookup: CDR1 SGHRS, CDR2 YFSETQ. This CDR3 region has 17 residues. This CDR3 reads CASSLSGQGSGANVLTF. In nucleotides, the CDR3 is TGCGCCAGCAGCTTGTCGGGACAGGGCTCTGGGGCCAACGTCCTGACTTTC.

The J gene is TRBJ2-4, the V gene TRBV15; TRBD1 aligns across 7 bases. V shed 3 bases, J shed 0 bases, and the junction held 8 bases outside the gene matches. Germline-derived CDR1 and CDR2 are LNHNV and YYDKDF (reference sequence). CDR3 length: 17 residues. CDR3 residues: CATSSRDRYLAKNIQYF. The CDR3 coding sequence is TGTGCCACCAGCAGCCGGGACAGATACCTAGCCAAAAACATTCAGTACTTC.

The chain uses TRBV21-1 and TRBJ2-1; TRBD2 reflects the table's D call only, with no check against the DNA. TRBV21-1 is marked as a pseudogene. CDR3 length: 19 residues. CDR3 protein: CASSKAPRTSGGGYNEQFF. The CDR3 nucleotides read TGTGCCAGCAGCAAAGCCCCCCGGACTAGCGGGGGGGGGTACAATGAGCAGTTCTTC.

V and J are TRBV7-9 and TRBJ2-5; weak D call: TRBD1 (6 bases). V lost 5 bases and J 0 bases, leaving 13 bases between the germline ends. Germline assignment: CDR1 SEHNR and CDR2 FQNEAQ (reference sequence). This CDR3 spans 15 amino acids. The CDR3 nucleotides read TGTGCCAGCAGCCGTCGGACAGACTACCAAGAGACCCAGTACTTC. Protein sequence: CASSRRTDYQETQYF.

The chain links TRBV5-1 to TRBJ1-1, with 7 bases identical to TRBD1. Germline V gene lookup returns CDR1 SGHRS and CDR2 YFSETQ. The J segment lost 1 base and the V segment lost 4 bases, leaving 4 bases of the junction unmatched. This CDR3 has 14 residues. CDR3 in DNA: TGCGCCAGCAGCCCGCGGACAGGGAACACTGAAGCTTTCTTT. It is translated as CASSPRTGNTEAFF.

This sequence joins TRBV6-5 and TRBJ2-7; D is undetermined. V lost 5 bases to trimming and J lost 3 bases, with 14 bases between them. The germline CDR1 and CDR2 sequences are MNHEY and SVGAGI. This CDR3 has 14 residues. Written as DNA, the CDR3 is TGTGCCAGCAGTCCCGAGGTTGGGGTCTACGAGCAGTACTTC. Residues: CASSPEVGVYEQYF.

The CDR3 sequence is CASSQDQNYGYRYF. CDR3 nucleotides: TGCGCCAGCAGCCAAGATCAGAACTACGGTTATCGGTACTTC. V usage is TRBV4-1 and J usage is TRBJ2-7, with no clear D. The germline gives CDR1 MGHRA, CDR2 YSYEKL. V was trimmed by 0 bases and J by 12 bases, leaving 18 bases between them. This CDR3 spans 14 amino acids.

The chain links TRBV4-1 to TRBJ2-1; 8 bases map to TRBD1. The CDR3 runs 17 residues. Trimming at V came to 3 bases and at J to 0 bases, leaving 7 bases not matched to a gene. In germline, CDR1 is MGHRA, CDR2 YSYEKL. CDR3 DNA: TGCGCCAGCAGCCAGGACTCTACAGGGGGCTCCTACAATGAGCAGTTCTTC. This encodes CASSQDSTGGSYNEQFF.

The chain carries TRBV4-1 and TRBJ2-7; D may be TRBD2 (5 bases). The germline V gene has CDR1 MGHRA and CDR2 YSYEKL. V was cut by 1 base and J by 5 bases, with 15 bases left in between. The CDR3 is 15 amino acids. In nucleotides, the CDR3 is TGCGCCAGCAGCCAAGTTCTAGGAGGTTCCGACGAGCAGTACTTC. It encodes CASSQVLGGSDEQYF.

This clone has only one observation. An end of the junction differs from the germline gene, which may be a read error. The CDR3, as DNA: TGTGCTAGCAGCTTACGGTCCGGGGGAGGAGCCGGGGAGCTGTTTTTT. Amino acids: CASSLRSGGGAGELFF. The rearrangement links TRBV7-7 to TRBJ2-2; a weak D match, TRBD2 (6 bases). The CDR3 has 16 residues. Germline assignment: CDR1 SSHAT and CDR2 FNYEAQ (reference sequence).

This clone has just a few counts. DNA of the CDR3: TGTGCCAGCAGCCCCGCGGGGAATGAGCAGTTCTTC. Translating gives CASSPAGNEQFF. The rearrangement links TRBV7-6 to TRBJ2-1, with a possible D match to TRBD2 (6 bases). The CDR3 runs to 12 residues. The germline V gene encodes CDR1 SGHVS and CDR2 FNYEAQ. Trimming left V 5 bases short and J 7 bases short, with 9 bases between. Supplemented by reference TRBV7-6 and TRBJ2-1, the full variable domain reads GAGVSQSPRYKVTKRGQDVALRCDPISGHVSLYWYRQALGQGPEFLTYFNYEAQQDKSGLPNDRFSAERPEGSISTLTIQRTEQRDSAMYRCASSPAGNEQFFGPGTRLTVL.

This chain links TRBV5-1 with TRBJ2-5, with 7 nucleotides matching TRBD2. Germline trimming cut 0 bases from V and 1 base from J; bases unmatched to any gene: 6. This CDR3 has 16 amino acids. Per the germline V gene, CDR1 is SGHRS and CDR2 is YFSETQ. The CDR3 DNA follows: TGCGCCAGCAGCTTGGCCGGGCTAGCGGTCCAAGAGACCCAGTACTTC. Translated, it gives CASSLAGLAVQETQYF.

The chain employs TRBV5-5 and TRBJ1-1; 7 bases align to TRBD1. V was pared by 4 bases and J by 5 bases, with 8 bases of the junction left unmatched. The germline V gene has CDR1 SGHKS and CDR2 YYEKEE (reference sequence). The CDR3 covers 14 residues. This CDR3 is CASSEQGWSTEAFF. The DNA for the CDR3 is TGTGCCAGCAGCGAACAGGGGTGGAGTACTGAAGCTTTCTTT.

V is TRBV10-3 and J is TRBJ2-7; D is possibly TRBD1 (5 bases). V was clipped by 6 bases and J by 0 bases, with 12 bases between them. The germline CDR1 and CDR2 sequences are ENHRY and SYGVKD. The CDR3 consists of 14 residues. CDR3 coding DNA: TGTGCCATCAGGGCAGGGCCCCTCTCCTACGAGCAGTACTTC. This translates into CAIRAGPLSYEQYF.

This clone was seen a few times. The rearrangement links TRBV27 to TRBJ1-2; D might be TRBD1 (5 bases). This CDR3 spans 15 amino acids. The germline V gene has CDR1 MNHEY and CDR2 SMNVEV (reference sequence). The V end lost 5 bases, the J end lost 6 bases, and 19 bases lay between the germline ends. In DNA form, the CDR3 reads TGTGCCAGCAGTACTAAAAGGGGAGTTACCCATGGCTACACCTTC. Amino acid sequence: CASSTKRGVTHGYTF.

The rearrangement uses TRBV7-8 and TRBJ2-2; 7 bases map to TRBD2. After removal of 1 base from V and 3 bases from J, the junction contained 11 bases not matched to a gene. The CDR3 totals 18 residues. Germline-derived CDR1 and CDR2 are SGHVS and FQNEAQ. CDR3 in amino acids: CASSLVGEGFVYTGELFF. CDR3 bases: TGTGCCAGCAGCTTAGTGGGGGAGGGTTTCGTCTACACCGGGGAGCTGTTTTTT.